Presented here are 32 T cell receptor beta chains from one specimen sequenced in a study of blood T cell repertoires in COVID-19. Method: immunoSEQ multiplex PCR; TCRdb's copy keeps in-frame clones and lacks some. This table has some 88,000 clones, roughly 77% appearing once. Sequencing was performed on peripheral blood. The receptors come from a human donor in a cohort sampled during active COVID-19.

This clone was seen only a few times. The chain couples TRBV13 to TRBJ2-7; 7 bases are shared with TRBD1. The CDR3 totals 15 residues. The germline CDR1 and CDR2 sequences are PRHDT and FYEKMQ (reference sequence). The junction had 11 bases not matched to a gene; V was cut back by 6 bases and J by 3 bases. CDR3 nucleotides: TGTGCCAGCAGTAGCAACGACAGGGCAGGCTACGAGCAGTACTTC. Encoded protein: CASSSNDRAGYEQYF. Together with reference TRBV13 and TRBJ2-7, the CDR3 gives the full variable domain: AAGVIQSPRHLIKEKRETATLKCYPIPRHDTVYWYQQGPGQDPQFLISFYEKMQSDKGSIPDRFSAQQFSDYHSELNMSSLELGDSALYFCASSSNDRAGYEQYFGPGTRLTVT.

The CDR3 reads CASSRTGRDTEAFF. The CDR3 region has the DNA TGTGCCAGCAGCAGGACAGGGCGGGACACTGAAGCTTTCTTT. The chain carries TRBV5-5 and TRBJ1-1; 8 nucleotides line up with TRBD1. CDR3 length equals 14 residues. V lost 4 bases and J lost 3; bases outside the gene matches: 5. Germline lookup yields CDR1 SGHKS and CDR2 YYEKEE (reference sequence).

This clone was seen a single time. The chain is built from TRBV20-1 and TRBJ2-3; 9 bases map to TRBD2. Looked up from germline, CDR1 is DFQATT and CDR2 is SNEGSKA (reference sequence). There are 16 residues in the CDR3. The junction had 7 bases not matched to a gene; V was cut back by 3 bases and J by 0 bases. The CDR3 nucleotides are TGCAGTGCTAGTCTCGGGCTAGCGGGAAGCACAGATACGCAGTATTTT. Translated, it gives CSASLGLAGSTDTQYF.

The CDR3 DNA is TGTGCCAGCAGCCGGGACAGTTCCTACAATGAGCAGTTCTTC. This translates into CASSRDSSYNEQFF. The chain employs TRBV3-1 (or the pseudogene TRBV3-2) and TRBJ2-1, with 7 nucleotides matching TRBD1. The CDR3 has 14 residues. Germline loops: CDR1 LGHDT, CDR2 YNNKEL (reference sequence). Trimming cost V 4 bases and J 1 base; bases outside gene matches: 1.

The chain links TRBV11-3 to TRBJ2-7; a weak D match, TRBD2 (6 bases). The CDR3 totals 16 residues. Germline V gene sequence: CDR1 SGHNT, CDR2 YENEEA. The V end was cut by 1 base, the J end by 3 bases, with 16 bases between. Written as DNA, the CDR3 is TGTGCCAGCAGCTTAGGCCCTTTTAGGCGGGACTACGAGCAGTACTTC. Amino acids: CASSLGPFRRDYEQYF.

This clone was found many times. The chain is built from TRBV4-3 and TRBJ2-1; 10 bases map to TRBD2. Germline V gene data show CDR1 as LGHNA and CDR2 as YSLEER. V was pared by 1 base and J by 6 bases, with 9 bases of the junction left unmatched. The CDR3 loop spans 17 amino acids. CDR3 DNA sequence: TGCGCCAGCAGCCAAGTCGTAAGCGGGAGGGTTATCAATGAGCAGTTCTTC. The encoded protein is CASSQVVSGRVINEQFF.

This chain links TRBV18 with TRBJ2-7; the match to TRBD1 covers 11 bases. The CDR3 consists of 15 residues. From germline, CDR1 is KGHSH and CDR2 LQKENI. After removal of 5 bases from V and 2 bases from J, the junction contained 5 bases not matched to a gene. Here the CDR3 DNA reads TGTGCCAGCTCAAGCCGGGACAGGGGGGCCTACGAGCAGTACTTC. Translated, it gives CASSSRDRGAYEQYF.

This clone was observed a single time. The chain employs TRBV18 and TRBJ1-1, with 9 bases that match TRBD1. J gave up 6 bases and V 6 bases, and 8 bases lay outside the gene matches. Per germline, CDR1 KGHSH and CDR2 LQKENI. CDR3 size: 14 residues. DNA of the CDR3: TGTGCCAGCTCTCTTGGGACAGGGTCGGCTGAAGCTTTCTTT. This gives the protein CASSLGTGSAEAFF.

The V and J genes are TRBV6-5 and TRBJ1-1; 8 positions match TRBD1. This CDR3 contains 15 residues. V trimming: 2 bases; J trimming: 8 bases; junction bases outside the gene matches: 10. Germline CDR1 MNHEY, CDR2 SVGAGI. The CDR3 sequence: CASSYAGQVGAEAFF. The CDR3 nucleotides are TGTGCCAGCAGTTACGCGGGACAGGTTGGCGCCGAAGCTTTCTTT.

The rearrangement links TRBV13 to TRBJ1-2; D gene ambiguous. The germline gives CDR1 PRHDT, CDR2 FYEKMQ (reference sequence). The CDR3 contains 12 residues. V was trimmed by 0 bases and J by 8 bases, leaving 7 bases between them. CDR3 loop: CASSLGGSGYTF. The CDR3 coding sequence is TGTGCCAGCAGCTTAGGAGGGAGCGGCTACACCTTC.

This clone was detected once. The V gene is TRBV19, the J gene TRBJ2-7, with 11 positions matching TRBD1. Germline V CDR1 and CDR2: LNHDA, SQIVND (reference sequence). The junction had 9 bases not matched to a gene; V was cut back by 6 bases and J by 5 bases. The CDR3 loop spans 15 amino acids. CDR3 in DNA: TGTGCCAGTAGGGCTCCCGGGACAGGGGGGGACGAGCAGTACTTC. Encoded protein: CASRAPGTGGDEQYF.

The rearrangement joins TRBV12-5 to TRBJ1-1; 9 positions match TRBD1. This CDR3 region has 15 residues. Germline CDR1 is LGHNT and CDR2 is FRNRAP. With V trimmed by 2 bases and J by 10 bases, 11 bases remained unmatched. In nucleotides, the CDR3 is TGTGCTAGTGGTTTGTCCACAGGGGGCCCGACGTCAGCTTTCTTT. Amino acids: CASGLSTGGPTSAFF.

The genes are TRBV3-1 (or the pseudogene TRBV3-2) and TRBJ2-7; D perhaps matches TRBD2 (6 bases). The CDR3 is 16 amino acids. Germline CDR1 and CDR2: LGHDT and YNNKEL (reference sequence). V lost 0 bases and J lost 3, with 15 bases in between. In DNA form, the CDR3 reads TGTGCCAGCAGCCAAGATGTGGCTAGCGCGTTCTACGAGCAGTACTTC. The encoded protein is CASSQDVASAFYEQYF.

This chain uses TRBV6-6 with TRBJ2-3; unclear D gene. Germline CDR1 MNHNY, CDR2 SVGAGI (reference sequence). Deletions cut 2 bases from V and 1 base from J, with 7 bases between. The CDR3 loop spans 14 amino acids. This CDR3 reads CASSYNSGTDTQYF. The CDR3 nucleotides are TGTGCCAGCAGTTACAATTCGGGCACAGATACGCAGTATTTT.

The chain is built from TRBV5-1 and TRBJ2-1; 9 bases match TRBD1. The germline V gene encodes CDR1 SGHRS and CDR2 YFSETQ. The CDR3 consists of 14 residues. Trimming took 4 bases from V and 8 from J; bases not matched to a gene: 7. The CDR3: CASSRGTGKDEQFF. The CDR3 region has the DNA TGCGCCAGCAGCCGCGGGACAGGGAAGGATGAGCAGTTCTTC.

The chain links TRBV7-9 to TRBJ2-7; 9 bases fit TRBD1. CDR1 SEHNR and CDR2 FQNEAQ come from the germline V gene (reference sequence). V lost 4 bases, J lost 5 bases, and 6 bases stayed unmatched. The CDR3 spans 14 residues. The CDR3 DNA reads TGTGCCAGCAGCTACCGGGACAGGGCGCACGAGCAGTACTTC. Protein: CASSYRDRAHEQYF.

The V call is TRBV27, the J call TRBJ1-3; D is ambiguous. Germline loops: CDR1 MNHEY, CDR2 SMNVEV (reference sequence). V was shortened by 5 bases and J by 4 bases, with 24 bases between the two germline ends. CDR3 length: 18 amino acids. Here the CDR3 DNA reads TGTGCCAGCAGTCCCCGACTGGATTCCGGAGCCTGGGGAAACACCATATATTTT. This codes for CASSPRLDSGAWGNTIYF.

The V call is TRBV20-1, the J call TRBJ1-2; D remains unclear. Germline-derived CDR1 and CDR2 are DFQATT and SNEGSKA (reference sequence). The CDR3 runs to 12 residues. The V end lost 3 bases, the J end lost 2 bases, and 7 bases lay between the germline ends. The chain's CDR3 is CSASPVNYGYTF. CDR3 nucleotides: TGCAGTGCTAGTCCGGTGAACTATGGCTACACCTTC.

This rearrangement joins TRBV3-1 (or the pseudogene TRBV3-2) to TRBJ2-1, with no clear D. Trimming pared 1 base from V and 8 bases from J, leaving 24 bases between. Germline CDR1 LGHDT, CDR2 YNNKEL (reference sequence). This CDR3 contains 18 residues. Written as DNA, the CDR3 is TGTGCCAGCAGCCAAGTAATTCAAGAGGAGCCCGTGAATGATGAGCAGTTCTTC. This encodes CASSQVIQEEPVNDEQFF.

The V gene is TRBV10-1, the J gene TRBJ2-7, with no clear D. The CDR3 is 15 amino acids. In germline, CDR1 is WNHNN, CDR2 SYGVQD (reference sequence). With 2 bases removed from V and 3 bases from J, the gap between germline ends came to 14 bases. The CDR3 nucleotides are TGCGCCAGCAGTGAGGGAGTTGGATTGGTCTACGAGCAGTACTTC. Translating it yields CASSEGVGLVYEQYF.

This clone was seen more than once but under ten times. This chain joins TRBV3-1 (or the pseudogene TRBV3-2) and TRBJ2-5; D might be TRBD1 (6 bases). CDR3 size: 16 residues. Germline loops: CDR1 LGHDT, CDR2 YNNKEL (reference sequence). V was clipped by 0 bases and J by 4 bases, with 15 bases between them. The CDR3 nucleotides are TGTGCCAGCAGCCAAGATGTTACACAGGGATCAGAGACCCAGTACTTC. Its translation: CASSQDVTQGSETQYF.

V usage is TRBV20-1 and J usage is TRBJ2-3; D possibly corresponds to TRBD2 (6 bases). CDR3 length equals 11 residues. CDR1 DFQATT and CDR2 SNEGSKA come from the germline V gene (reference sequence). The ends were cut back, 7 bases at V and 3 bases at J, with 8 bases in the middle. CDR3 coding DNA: TGCAGTGTTCGGGGGACAGATACGCAGTATTTT. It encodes CSVRGTDTQYF.

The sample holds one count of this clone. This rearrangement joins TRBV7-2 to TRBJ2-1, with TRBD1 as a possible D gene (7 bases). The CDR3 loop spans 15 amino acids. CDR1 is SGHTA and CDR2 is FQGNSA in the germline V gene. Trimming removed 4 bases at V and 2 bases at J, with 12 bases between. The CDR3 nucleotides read TGTGCCAGCAGCTATGCGGGACAGCCCTACAATGAGCAGTTCTTC. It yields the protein CASSYAGQPYNEQFF.

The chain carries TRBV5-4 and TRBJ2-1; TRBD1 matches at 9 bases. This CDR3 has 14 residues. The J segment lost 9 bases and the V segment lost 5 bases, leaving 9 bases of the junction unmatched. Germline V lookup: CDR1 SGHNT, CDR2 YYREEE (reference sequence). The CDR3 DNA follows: TGTGCCAGCAGACGGGACAGGGAAGTGAGTGAGCAGTTCTTC. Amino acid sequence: CASRRDREVSEQFF.

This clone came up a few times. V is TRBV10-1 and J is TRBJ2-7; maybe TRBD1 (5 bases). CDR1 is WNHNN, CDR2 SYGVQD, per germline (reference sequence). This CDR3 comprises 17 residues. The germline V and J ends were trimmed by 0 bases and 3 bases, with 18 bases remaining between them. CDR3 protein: CASSESGPRNSNYEQYF. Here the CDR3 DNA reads TGCGCCAGCAGTGAGTCGGGGCCACGGAACTCGAACTACGAGCAGTACTTC.

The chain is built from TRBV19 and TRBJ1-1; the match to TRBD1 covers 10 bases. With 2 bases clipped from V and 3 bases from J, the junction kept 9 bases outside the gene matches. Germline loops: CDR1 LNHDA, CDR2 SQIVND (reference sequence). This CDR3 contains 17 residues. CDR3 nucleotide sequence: TGTGCCAGTAGTATAATTGGGGGACAGGGGAGTGACACTGAAGCTTTCTTT. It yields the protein CASSIIGGQGSDTEAFF.

The CDR3 spells CASTPGGPTYEQYF. CDR3 bases: TGTGCCAGCACCCCCGGAGGCCCAACCTACGAGCAGTACTTC. V is TRBV5-8 and J is TRBJ2-7; D might be TRBD2 (5 bases). V was clipped by 6 bases and J by 2 bases, with 15 bases between them. This CDR3 has 14 amino acids. Per germline, CDR1 SGHTS and CDR2 YDEGEE.

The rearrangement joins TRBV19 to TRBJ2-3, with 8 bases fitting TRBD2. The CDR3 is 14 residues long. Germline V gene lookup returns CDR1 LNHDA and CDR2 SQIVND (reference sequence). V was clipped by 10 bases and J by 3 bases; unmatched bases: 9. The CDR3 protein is CATLEERGTDTQYF. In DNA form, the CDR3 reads TGTGCCACCCTGGAGGAGCGGGGGACAGATACGCAGTATTTT.

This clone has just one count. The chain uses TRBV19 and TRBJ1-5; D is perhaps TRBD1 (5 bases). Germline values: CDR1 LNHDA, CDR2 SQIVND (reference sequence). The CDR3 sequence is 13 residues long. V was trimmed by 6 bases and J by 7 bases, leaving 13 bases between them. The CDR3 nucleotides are TGTGCCAGTAGAACAGGCGGGGAACAGCCCCAGCATTTT. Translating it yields CASRTGGEQPQHF.

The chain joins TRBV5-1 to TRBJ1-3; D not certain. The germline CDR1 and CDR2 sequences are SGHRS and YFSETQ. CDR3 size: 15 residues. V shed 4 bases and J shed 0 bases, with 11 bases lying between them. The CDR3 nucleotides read TGCGCCAGCAGCGCAGACATCAGCTCTGGAAACACCATATATTTT. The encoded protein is CASSADISSGNTIYF.

As DNA, the CDR3 is TGTGCCAGCTCGGGACAGGCTAATGAAAAACTGTTTTTT. It yields the protein CASSGQANEKLFF. The rearrangement links TRBV2 to TRBJ1-4; 8 nucleotides agree with TRBD1. Germline values: CDR1 SNHLY, CDR2 FYNNEI. The CDR3 extends over 13 amino acids. Trimming removed 8 bases from V and 3 bases from J; junction bases left unmatched: 2.

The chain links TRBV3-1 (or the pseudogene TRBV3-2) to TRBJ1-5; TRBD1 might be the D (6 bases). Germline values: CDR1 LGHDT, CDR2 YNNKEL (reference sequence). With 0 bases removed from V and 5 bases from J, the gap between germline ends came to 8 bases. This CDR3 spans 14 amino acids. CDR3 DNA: TGTGCCAGCAGCCAAGACAGGGGTTATCAGCCCCAGCATTTT. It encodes CASSQDRGYQPQHF.